This T cell receptor beta chain was observed in a study of OX40 agonist ivuxolimab in advanced cancers. Generated by immunoSEQ multiplex PCR, the TCRdb table keeps only in-frame clones and is missing some. The sample has 97,000 or so clones; around 91% are singletons. The ends were cut back, 8 bases at V and 9 bases at J, with 9 bases in the middle. The CDR3 sequence is 11 residues long. CDR1 is SGHNT and CDR2 is YYREEE in the germline V gene (reference sequence). This clone was counted only a few times. The TCR was taken from an adult with an advanced solid tumor such as melanoma, head and neck, liver or kidney cancer. The chain carries TRBV5-4 and TRBJ1-6, with unresolved D. Sequencing used CD4+ or CD8+ T cells sorted from blood, obtained in a trial of the OX40 agonist ivuxolimab. The CDR3 coding sequence is TGTGCCAGGAGGGCAGGTTCACCCCTCCACTTT. Encoded protein: CARRAGSPLHF.